What follows are 6 T cell receptor beta chains derived from one specimen sequenced in a study of shared clonotypes between healthy human individuals. This table comes from immunoSEQ multiplex PCR, and its TCRdb copy is limited to in-frame clones, with some not included. The table lists nearly 1,000,000 clones, over 60% of them singletons. Sequencing used memory CD4+ T cells sorted from blood. Documented subset: CD45RA-negative fraction. Receptors originate from a man aged 18-30 years in good health.

The chain uses TRBV4-2 and TRBJ2-7, with 7 bases identical to TRBD1. This CDR3 has 15 amino acids. J gave up 3 bases and V 1 base, and 6 bases lay outside the gene matches. The germline V gene has CDR1 LGHNA and CDR2 YNFKEQ. This CDR3 reads CASSQVHGQDYEQYF. The CDR3, as DNA: TGTGCCAGCAGCCAAGTTCACGGACAGGACTACGAGCAGTACTTC.

This clone has more than one count but fewer than ten. V usage is TRBV4-1 and J usage is TRBJ2-7, with TRBD2 identical over 9 bases. Germline CDR1 MGHRA, CDR2 YSYEKL. The CDR3 loop spans 15 amino acids. The V and J ends lost 4 bases and 2 bases, in that order; junction bases with no gene match: 6. CDR3 region: CASSLSSSGTYEQYF. DNA for the CDR3: TGCGCCAGCAGCCTATCATCTAGCGGGACCTACGAGCAGTACTTC.

CDR3 sequence reads: CATGQGEGGYGYTF. CDR3 coding DNA: TGCGCCACCGGACAGGGTGAAGGAGGTTATGGCTACACCTTC. This chain links TRBV10-2 with TRBJ1-2; 8 bases are a match to TRBD1. Germline CDR1 WSHSY, CDR2 SAAADI. The junction had 12 bases not matched to a gene; V was cut back by 10 bases and J by 5 bases. The CDR3 is made up of 14 amino acids.

The V gene is TRBV5-4, the J gene TRBJ2-5; 8 nucleotides align to TRBD1. Germline V CDR1 and CDR2: SGHNT, YYREEE (reference sequence). CDR3 size: 14 residues. The ends lost 4 bases at V and 2 bases at J; junction bases unmatched: 4. The CDR3 DNA reads as TGTGCCAGCAGCGGGACAGGTTTACAAGAGACCCAGTACTTC. Residues: CASSGTGLQETQYF. The full variable domain, rest sourced from reference TRBV5-4 and TRBJ2-5, is ETGVTQSPTHLIKTRGQQVTLRCSSQSGHNTVSWYQQALGQGPQFIFQYYREEENGRGNFPPRFSGLQFPNYSSELNVNALELDDSALYLCASSGTGLQETQYFGPGTRLLVL.

This clone has at least ten counts. This sequence joins TRBV2 and TRBJ2-5; D ambiguous. V was cut by 4 bases and J by 4 bases, with 7 bases left in between. The CDR3 is 12 residues long. The V gene's germline CDR1 is SNHLY and CDR2 FYNNEI. CDR3 DNA sequence: TGTGCCAGCAGTGCGAATGGAGAGACCCAGTACTTC. Its translation is CASSANGETQYF.

This clone was recorded a few times. The V and J genes are TRBV10-1 and TRBJ1-4; D remains ambiguous. The CDR3 runs 15 residues. Per the germline V gene, CDR1 is WNHNN and CDR2 is SYGVQD (reference sequence). V was shortened by 3 bases and J by 3 bases, with 11 bases between the two germline ends. CDR3 in amino acids: CASSDGKKANEKLFF. CDR3 coding DNA: TGCGCCAGCAGTGATGGAAAAAAAGCTAATGAAAAACTGTTTTTT.